This TCR beta chain was retrieved from a study of beta chain features in type 1 diabetes. Study outcomes and limitations: PCR might pick shorter templates more often, in the same way for patients and controls. Researchers report that Type 1 diabetes patients had moderately but significantly shorter TCRB CDR3s across all four CD4+ subsets. VDJ junctions in type 1 diabetes patients carried more deletions and fewer insertions.

Reverse transcribing all isolated RNA meant expressed TCRB transcripts were sequenced. About 3.9 million reads on average were seen across naive, central memory and regulatory T cell samples. TCRdb's table, derived via immunoSEQ multiplex PCR, lists solely in-frame clones and lacks some. Of about 710,000 clones listed, 11% to 15% were seen once; the top ten hold 0.04%. CDR1 and CDR2 (germline): SEHNR, FQNEAQ (reference sequence). The junction had 7 bases not matched to a gene; V was cut back by 4 bases and J by 4 bases. The CDR3 has 15 amino acids. Sorted populations were all over 95% pure. Only a few counts were recorded for this clone. Its cognate antigen is unknown.

The gene calls are TRBV7-9 and TRBJ2-5, with 9 positions matching TRBD1. Sample: naive CD4+ T cells from blood. The TCR comes from a man aged 18-30 years with type 1 diabetes. The CDR3 DNA reads as TGTGCCAGCAGCTCTCCTACGACAGGGGGAGAGACCCAGTACTTC. Its translation is CASSSPTTGGETQYF.